One sample yielded the 26 T cell receptor beta chains listed below, sequenced in a study of blood T cell repertoires in COVID-19. This table comes from immunoSEQ multiplex PCR, and its TCRdb copy is limited to in-frame clones, with some not included. The data hold under 50,000 clones, with more than 90% observed a single time. The sample comprised peripheral blood. Source of these receptors: a man aged 70 or older with active COVID-19.

V gene TRBV10-2 combines with J gene TRBJ2-7; the match to TRBD2 covers 7 bases. Germline-derived CDR1 and CDR2 are WSHSY and SAAADI. Losses at the gene ends were 7 bases for V and 2 bases for J; bases not matched to a gene: 5. The length of the CDR3 is 13 residues. This chain's CDR3 is CASMTGGTYEQYF. The CDR3, as DNA: TGCGCCAGCATGACCGGGGGGACCTACGAGCAGTACTTC.

The chain carries TRBV6-1 and TRBJ1-1, with TRBD1 identical over 7 bases. V lost 1 base, J lost 4 bases, and 3 bases stayed unmatched. The CDR3 totals 14 residues. The germline V gene has CDR1 MNHNS and CDR2 SASEGT. The CDR3 sequence is CASSEVGGLTEAFF. The CDR3 DNA is TGTGCCAGCAGTGAAGTAGGGGGCCTCACTGAAGCTTTCTTT.

The V gene is TRBV25-1, the J gene TRBJ2-3; 13 bases match TRBD2. There are 17 residues in the CDR3. The J segment lost 3 bases and the V segment lost 1 base, leaving 4 bases of the junction unmatched. From germline, CDR1 is MGHDK and CDR2 SYGVNS. CDR3 sequence: CASSESRTSGRTDTQYF. Written as DNA, the CDR3 is TGTGCCAGCAGTGAATCAAGGACTAGCGGGAGAACAGATACGCAGTATTTT.

This clone was observed a few times. V gene TRBV27 combines with J gene TRBJ1-2; D remains unclear. Germline V gene lookup returns CDR1 MNHEY and CDR2 SMNVEV (reference sequence). The CDR3 runs to 14 residues. Between the trimmed V and J ends, which lost 6 bases and 8 bases, there was a span of 19 bases. DNA for the CDR3: TGTGCCAGCAGCCACACTAAGGAGTTCGGCGGCTACACCTTC. This codes for CASSHTKEFGGYTF.

This chain links TRBV4-3 with TRBJ2-7, with D possibly being TRBD1 (7 bases). The V end lost 0 bases, the J end lost 2 bases, and 11 bases lay between the germline ends. This CDR3 comprises 15 residues. Germline V lookup: CDR1 LGHNA, CDR2 YSLEER. CDR3 amino acids: CASSQEWRGPYEQYF. The DNA for the CDR3 is TGCGCCAGCAGCCAAGAGTGGAGGGGGCCCTACGAGCAGTACTTC.

The chain links TRBV7-2 to TRBJ1-2; the D gene is possibly TRBD1 (5 bases). Trimming removed 4 bases from V and 4 bases from J, with 7 bases in between. Germline V CDR1 and CDR2: SGHTA, FQGNSA. The CDR3 has 12 residues. In DNA, the CDR3 is TGTGCCAGCAGCTATACAGGCTATGGCTACACCTTC. Protein: CASSYTGYGYTF.

This chain connects TRBV6-1 to TRBJ2-3; unclear D gene. Germline loops: CDR1 MNHNS, CDR2 SASEGT. CDR3 size: 13 residues. The ends were cut back, 2 bases at V and 4 bases at J, with 7 bases in the middle. Written as DNA, the CDR3 is TGTGCCAGCAGTGAAATTAGTGCAGATACGCAGTATTTT. Translating it yields CASSEISADTQYF.

The V and J genes are TRBV15 and TRBJ2-4; 8 nucleotides match TRBD1. Trimming at V came to 5 bases and at J to 6 bases, leaving 9 bases not matched to a gene. Per germline, CDR1 LNHNV and CDR2 YYDKDF (reference sequence). There are 15 residues in the CDR3. CDR3 DNA sequence: TGTGCCACCAGCGGAAGGACAGGGTGGAGAAACATTCAGTACTTC. This translates into CATSGRTGWRNIQYF.

The chain employs TRBV11-2 and TRBJ1-6; 8 bases are a match to TRBD1. The CDR3 is made up of 14 amino acids. Trimming cost V 5 bases and J 7 bases; bases outside gene matches: 4. Germline V gene sequence: CDR1 SGHAT, CDR2 FQNNGV. CDR3 region: CASSPDRVNSPLHF. In nucleotides, the CDR3 is TGTGCCAGCAGCCCGGACAGGGTGAATTCACCCCTCCACTTT.

The chain joins TRBV28 to TRBJ2-2; TRBD2 matches 12 bases. Germline loops: CDR1 MDHEN, CDR2 SYDVKM. The CDR3 runs 17 residues. V gave up 3 bases and J gave up 0 bases; unmatched junction bases: 2. The CDR3: CASSFPSGRANTGELFF. The CDR3 DNA is TGTGCCAGCAGTTTCCCTAGCGGGAGGGCGAACACCGGGGAGCTGTTTTTT.

This clone has only one observation. The chain links TRBV7-8 to TRBJ1-1; D gene ambiguous. Between the trimmed V and J ends, which lost 0 bases and 1 base, there was a span of 6 bases. CDR1 is SGHVS and CDR2 is FQNEAQ in the germline V gene. The CDR3 has 14 amino acids. CDR3 region: CASSLALRNTEAFF. The CDR3 nucleotides are TGTGCCAGCAGCTTAGCGCTAAGGAACACTGAAGCTTTCTTT.

This chain joins TRBV18 and TRBJ2-7; D may be TRBD1 (6 bases). Germline lookup yields CDR1 KGHSH and CDR2 LQKENI. The CDR3 totals 13 residues. V dropped 6 bases and J dropped 6 bases, with 15 bases sitting between them. The CDR3 nucleotides read TGTGCCAGCTCCCGAATGGACAGAGGCGAGCAGTACTTC. Protein product: CASSRMDRGEQYF. Full variable domain (outside the CDR3, taken from reference TRBV18 and TRBJ2-7): NAGVMQNPRHLVRRRGQEARLRCSPMKGHSHVYWYRQLPEEGLKFMVYLQKENIIDESGMPKERFSAEFPKEGPSILRIQQVVRGDSAAYFCASSRMDRGEQYFGPGTRLTVT.

The V and J genes are TRBV14 and TRBJ1-1; D call uncertain. The CDR3 totals 14 residues. Germline lookup yields CDR1 SGHDN and CDR2 FVKESK. Trimming removed 2 bases from V and 1 base from J, with 8 bases in between. This CDR3 reads CASSQQVRNTEAFF. The CDR3 DNA reads as TGTGCCAGCAGCCAACAGGTGAGGAACACTGAAGCTTTCTTT.

The chain uses TRBV11-2 and TRBJ2-7; 10 bases match TRBD2. The CDR3 is 16 amino acids. J was trimmed by 5 bases and V by 0 bases; bases with no gene match: 7. In germline, CDR1 is SGHAT, CDR2 FQNNGV. The CDR3 DNA sequence: TGTGCCAGCAGCTTAGAAGTACTAGCGGGAAAGAACGAGCAGTACTTC. Translating gives CASSLEVLAGKNEQYF.

The V and J genes are TRBV28 and TRBJ2-7; a possible D gene is TRBD2 (5 bases). Trimming took 7 bases from V and 0 from J, leaving 13 bases between them. Per germline, CDR1 MDHEN and CDR2 SYDVKM. The CDR3 loop spans 14 amino acids. This CDR3 is CASTGEGPSYEQYF. In nucleotides, the CDR3 is TGTGCCAGCACGGGTGAGGGTCCCTCCTACGAGCAGTACTTC.

The chain joins TRBV4-2 to TRBJ2-2, with D tentatively TRBD1 (6 bases). Germline CDR1 and CDR2: LGHNA and YNFKEQ. The ends were cut back, 0 bases at V and 0 bases at J, with 14 bases in the middle. CDR3 size: 18 residues. The CDR3 region has the DNA TGTGCCAGCAGCCAAGATCTTTTGGGGGCTTCGAACACCGGGGAGCTGTTTTTT. This translates into CASSQDLLGASNTGELFF.

The chain employs TRBV4-2 and TRBJ2-7; tentative D call: TRBD2 (5 bases). The V and J ends lost 3 bases and 0 bases respectively, with 12 bases between them. Germline-derived CDR1 and CDR2 are LGHNA and YNFKEQ. This CDR3 spans 15 amino acids. DNA for the CDR3: TGTGCCAGCAGCCAGGCCGTGGGGAGCTCCTACGAGCAGTACTTC. This translates into CASSQAVGSSYEQYF.

V usage is TRBV5-4 and J usage is TRBJ1-2, with TRBD1 matching 8 bases. CDR1 is SGHNT and CDR2 is YYREEE in the germline V gene (reference sequence). Trimming cost V 5 bases and J 6 bases; bases outside gene matches: 9. This CDR3 has 14 amino acids. The CDR3 DNA reads TGTGCCAGCAGTCCCGGACAGGGAGGCAATGGCTACACCTTC. Protein: CASSPGQGGNGYTF.

This clone occurred once. The rearrangement links TRBV3-1 (or the pseudogene TRBV3-2) to TRBJ2-2; D gene ambiguous. The CDR3 runs 13 residues. Germline values: CDR1 LGHDT, CDR2 YNNKEL (reference sequence). Trimming left V 6 bases short and J 4 bases short, with 9 bases between. In DNA form, the CDR3 reads TGTGCCAGCAGGGCCCTGGTCACCGGGGAGCTGTTTTTT. Translated, it gives CASRALVTGELFF.

The V and J genes are TRBV28 and TRBJ1-1, with D unresolved. Germline CDR1 is MDHEN and CDR2 is SYDVKM. V dropped 5 bases and J dropped 4 bases, with 8 bases sitting between them. The CDR3 is 12 amino acids. For the CDR3, the DNA is TGTGCCAGCAGTCGACACCCCACTGAAGCTTTCTTT. Its translation is CASSRHPTEAFF. The full variable domain, in which reference TRBV28 and TRBJ1-1 provide the parts outside the CDR3, is DVKVTQSSRYLVKRTGEKVFLECVQDMDHENMFWYRQDPGLGLRLIYFSYDVKMKEKGDIPEGYSVSREKKERFSLILESASTNQTSMYLCASSRHPTEAFFGQGTRLTVV.

The chain employs TRBV5-8 and TRBJ1-1, with D unclear. CDR3 length equals 14 residues. Germline CDR1 SGHTS, CDR2 YDEGEE. Trimming cost V 2 bases and J 1 base, with 9 bases left between them. CDR3: CASSFGTGNTEAFF. CDR3 bases: TGTGCCAGCAGCTTCGGTACCGGGAACACTGAAGCTTTCTTT.

The rearrangement joins TRBV9 to TRBJ1-2, with 10 bases identical to TRBD1. Trimming removed 3 bases from V and 6 bases from J; junction bases left unmatched: 2. The CDR3 sequence is 13 residues long. Germline CDR1 reads SGDLS; CDR2 reads YYNGEE. The CDR3 spells CASSAGQGNGYTF. CDR3 nucleotide sequence: TGTGCCAGCAGCGCGGGACAGGGGAATGGCTACACCTTC.

The rearrangement links TRBV11-3 to TRBJ2-3; D perhaps matches TRBD2 (6 bases). The CDR3 is 13 residues long. The germline V gene has CDR1 SGHNT and CDR2 YENEEA. Trimming left V 5 bases short and J 6 bases short, with 12 bases between. In DNA form, the CDR3 reads TGTGCCAGCAGCAGAGAGCGGGCGGATACGCAGTATTTT. Encoded protein: CASSRERADTQYF.

V usage is TRBV21-1 and J usage is TRBJ1-4. TRBV21-1 is shown as a pseudogene. The CDR3 spans 13 residues. CDR3 sequence: CASSPTAVGKLFF. The CDR3 bases are TGTGCCAGCAGCCCCACTGCGGTTGGTAAACTGTTTTTT.

CDR3 amino acids: CATSANTGTLNEKLFF. The CDR3 nucleotides are TGTGCCACCAGTGCTAACACCGGGACACTGAATGAAAAACTGTTTTTT. V and J are TRBV24-1 and TRBJ1-4; the D gene is possibly TRBD1 (6 bases). Germline lookup yields CDR1 KGHDR and CDR2 SFDVKD. The V and J ends lost 5 bases and 5 bases respectively, with 17 bases between them. The CDR3 is made up of 16 amino acids.

The chain links TRBV6-5 to TRBJ2-7; maybe TRBD1 (6 bases). This CDR3 spans 13 amino acids. Trimming stripped 10 bases from V and 2 bases from J, with 15 bases between. CDR1 MNHEY and CDR2 SVGAGI come from the germline V gene. The CDR3 nucleotides are TGTGCCACCAGGCAGGGGCTGACCTACGAGCAGTACTTC. It specifies CATRQGLTYEQYF.